This TCR beta chain emerged from a study of blood T cell repertoires in COVID-19. The study assigned cohorts using participant-reported clinical history. In Cohort 3, a recovered donor had either two negative PCRs, clearance, or symptom resolution. Germline CDR1 is MNHEY and CDR2 is SVGAGI. The CDR3 covers 14 residues. J lost 7 bases, V lost 7 bases, and 8 bases had no gene match. Per the original data handling: Reference gene primers were amplified, and this amplification served to estimate nucleated cell counts. Only in-frame clones appear in the TCRdb table, and some are missing; sequencing was by immunoSEQ multiplex PCR. V and J calls and clone size come straight from that table; D and trimming were deduced from the DNA. The sample consists of about 310,000 clones, roughly 86% of them appearing once.

Sequenced input: PBMCs or T cells enriched from blood (not recorded which). The gene calls are TRBV6-5 and TRBJ2-2, with 8 bases fitting TRBD2. The receptor was derived from a woman aged 30 to 39 who had recovered from COVID-19. As DNA, the CDR3 is TGTGCCAGCATCCGGGAGGGCCACAGCGGGGAGCTGTTTTTT. It specifies CASIREGHSGELFF.